The 26 T cell receptor beta chains below come from one sample, sequenced in a study of cytomegalovirus exposure and HLA in healthy donors. The PCR contained 60 Vbeta and 13 Jbeta primers. TCRdb's copy holds only in-frame clones and misses some; the assay was immunoSEQ multiplex PCR. Of approximately 170,000 clones in the sample, approximately 67% were seen once. Specimen: PBMCs. The receptors were gathered from a woman younger than 30 in good health and CMV-seropositive.

This clone occurred a few times. This sequence joins TRBV10-1 and TRBJ1-1; D possibly corresponds to TRBD1 (6 bases). Germline lookup yields CDR1 WNHNN and CDR2 SYGVQD (reference sequence). V shed 6 bases and J shed 5 bases, with 25 bases lying between them. The CDR3 runs 17 residues. CDR3 nucleotide sequence: TGCGCCAGCAGGGAACAGGGTGAGATTTGGGGGGGGACTGAAGCTTTCTTT. Protein: CASREQGEIWGGTEAFF.

The chain is built from TRBV29-1 and TRBJ1-3; a possible D gene is TRBD1 (5 bases). Trimming cost V 7 bases and J 2 bases, with 12 bases left between them. The CDR3 totals 13 residues. CDR1 is SQVTM and CDR2 is ANQGSEA in the germline V gene. DNA for the CDR3: TGCAGCGCCGAGCGGGGGACTGGAAACACCATATATTTT. It specifies CSAERGTGNTIYF.

The chain links TRBV18 to TRBJ1-5, with D tentatively TRBD1 (6 bases). The germline V gene encodes CDR1 KGHSH and CDR2 LQKENI. This CDR3 spans 12 amino acids. Trimming shortened V by 3 bases and J by 9 bases, and 9 bases separated the two germline ends. The CDR3 coding sequence is TGTGCCAGCTCACCGGACAGTAGGCCCCAGCATTTT. The encoded protein is CASSPDSRPQHF.

This rearrangement joins TRBV5-1 to TRBJ1-2; weak D call: TRBD1 (6 bases). V shed 4 bases and J shed 3 bases, with 7 bases lying between them. Germline assignment: CDR1 SGHRS and CDR2 YFSETQ. The CDR3 loop spans 12 amino acids. CDR3 residues: CASSEGDYGYTF. CDR3 in DNA: TGCGCCAGCAGCGAGGGGGACTATGGCTACACCTTC.

The gene calls are TRBV7-8 and TRBJ2-3, with 14 bases that match TRBD2. Unmatched junction bases numbered 3, after V lost 3 bases and J lost 4 bases. The CDR3 runs 16 residues. Germline CDR1 is SGHVS and CDR2 is FQNEAQ. The CDR3 DNA is TGTGCCAGCAGCTTGCGACTAGCGGGAGGGGCAGATACGCAGTATTTT. It encodes CASSLRLAGGADTQYF.

This clone has only a few counts. The chain couples TRBV2 to TRBJ1-5; 9 positions match TRBD1. CDR3 length: 20 amino acids. Trimming cost V 9 bases and J 0 bases; bases outside gene matches: 21. Germline CDR1 SNHLY, CDR2 FYNNEI. For the CDR3, the DNA is TGTGCCAGTGAAGAAACTCCGATGACAGGGGGGGTGGATAGCAATCAGCCCCAGCATTTT. Its translation is CASEETPMTGGVDSNQPQHF.

This chain connects TRBV5-1 to TRBJ2-7; 11 nucleotides line up with TRBD2. CDR1 and CDR2 from the germline V gene are SGHRS and YFSETQ. The CDR3 covers 19 residues. Unmatched junction bases numbered 17, after V lost 0 bases and J lost 6 bases. This chain's CDR3 is CASSLGTLGSSGGRSEQYF. DNA of the CDR3: TGCGCCAGCAGCTTGGGTACCTTGGGATCTAGCGGGGGGCGGTCCGAGCAGTACTTC.

CDR3 amino acids: CASSFMEGRTYEQYF. The CDR3 DNA is TGTGCCAGCAGCTTTATGGAGGGGAGAACCTACGAGCAGTACTTC. The gene calls are TRBV7-2 and TRBJ2-7, with D perhaps matching TRBD2 (6 bases). From germline, CDR1 is SGHTA and CDR2 FQGNSA. Trimming took 3 bases from V and 2 from J, leaving 14 bases between them. The CDR3 has 15 amino acids.

The rearrangement uses TRBV7-2 and TRBJ2-1; 8 nucleotides agree with TRBD2. The V segment lost 2 bases and the J segment 5 bases; nucleotides outside the gene matches: 11. Germline-derived CDR1 and CDR2 are SGHTA and FQGNSA. CDR3 length: 17 residues. DNA for the CDR3: TGTGCCAGCAGCTTATCGACGGGGGGGACTTACCACAATGAGCAGTTCTTC. Translated: CASSLSTGGTYHNEQFF.

This chain connects TRBV11-1 to TRBJ2-2, with 9 nucleotides matching TRBD2. The germline V gene has CDR1 SGHAT and CDR2 FQDESV (reference sequence). V was clipped by 5 bases and J by 1 base; unmatched bases: 2. This CDR3 contains 15 residues. Here the CDR3 DNA reads TGTGCCAGCAGCCTACTAGCGGGGAACACCGGGGAGCTGTTTTTT. Amino acid sequence: CASSLLAGNTGELFF.

This clone was observed a few times. The rearrangement links TRBV6-6 to TRBJ2-7; TRBD1 matches at 8 bases. With 2 bases clipped from V and 4 bases from J, the junction kept 4 bases outside the gene matches. The CDR3 is made up of 14 amino acids. The V gene's germline CDR1 is MNHNY and CDR2 SVGAGI (reference sequence). The CDR3 nucleotides read TGTGCCAGCAGTTACCCGGACAGGGTGTACGAGCAGTACTTC. Translated: CASSYPDRVYEQYF.

The CDR3 region has the DNA TGTGCCACGAATAGATGGGGTAGCGGGGTAGATACGCAGTATTTT. This translates into CATNRWGSGVDTQYF. The rearrangement links TRBV15 to TRBJ2-3; 8 bases line up with TRBD2. CDR1 and CDR2 from the germline V gene are LNHNV and YYDKDF (reference sequence). The V gene end was trimmed by 9 bases and the J gene end by 5 bases; junction bases not matched to a gene: 13. The CDR3 has 15 residues.

The J gene is TRBJ2-1, the V gene TRBV5-1, with unresolved D. The CDR3 has 12 amino acids. Deletions cut 0 bases from V and 9 bases from J, with 7 bases between. CDR1 is SGHRS and CDR2 is YFSETQ in the germline V gene. The CDR3 loop reads CASSLALAEQFF. The CDR3 DNA reads TGCGCCAGCAGCTTGGCCTTGGCTGAGCAGTTCTTC. Full variable domain (remainder filled in from reference TRBV5-1 and TRBJ2-1): KAGVTQTPRYLIKTRGQQVTLSCSPISGHRSVSWYQQTPGQGLQFLFEYFSETQRNKGNFPGRFSGRQFSNSRSEMNVSTLELGDSALYLCASSLALAEQFFGPGTRLTVL.

The chain is built from TRBV5-6 and TRBJ2-7, with D possibly being TRBD2 (6 bases). CDR3 length: 13 amino acids. The V end was cut by 3 bases, the J end by 3 bases, with 10 bases between. Germline assignment: CDR1 SGHDT and CDR2 YYEEEE. This chain's CDR3 is CASSSWEDYEQYF. The CDR3, as DNA: TGTGCCAGCAGCTCCTGGGAGGACTACGAGCAGTACTTC.

This chain connects TRBV5-4 to TRBJ1-2; 8 nucleotides align to TRBD1. The CDR3 runs 16 residues. Germline V gene sequence: CDR1 SGHNT, CDR2 YYREEE (reference sequence). J gave up 4 bases and V 1 base, and 9 bases lay outside the gene matches. The CDR3 here is CASSLSVAGGLYGYTF. The DNA of the CDR3 is TGTGCCAGCAGCTTGTCTGTCGCAGGGGGCCTCTATGGCTACACCTTC.

The rearrangement uses TRBV2 and TRBJ2-3; tentatively, D is TRBD2 (6 bases). The V end was cut by 6 bases, the J end by 7 bases, with 20 bases between. From germline, CDR1 is SNHLY and CDR2 FYNNEI. The CDR3 sequence is 15 residues long. As DNA, the CDR3 is TGTGCCAGCAGGGAGGGGTTAGCCCGTCATAATACGCAGTATTTT. This encodes CASREGLARHNTQYF. The whole variable domain, remainder taken from reference TRBV2 and TRBJ2-3, is EPEVTQTPSHQVTQMGQEVILRCVPISNHLYFYWYRQILGQKVEFLVSFYNNEISEKSEIFDDQFSVERPDGSNFTLKIRSTKLEDSAMYFCASREGLARHNTQYFGPGTRLTVL.

The V gene is TRBV9, the J gene TRBJ1-2; TRBD1 is a possible D gene (6 bases). V was clipped by 3 bases and J by 3 bases, with 12 bases between them. The CDR3 is 14 amino acids. CDR1 is SGDLS, CDR2 YYNGEE, per germline. The CDR3 DNA reads as TGTGCCAGCAGCGAGGACAGCCGAGACTATGGCTACACCTTC. Translation: CASSEDSRDYGYTF.

V and J are TRBV4-1 and TRBJ2-1; possible D gene TRBD2, 5 bases. Trimming stripped 1 base from V and 9 bases from J, with 19 bases between. Germline V gives CDR1 MGHRA, CDR2 YSYEKL. CDR3 length: 16 residues. This CDR3 is CASSQGGRGGVPEQFF. Here the CDR3 DNA reads TGCGCCAGCAGCCAAGGAGGCCGGGGTGGTGTTCCTGAGCAGTTCTTC.

The chain couples TRBV7-9 to TRBJ2-7; D perhaps matches TRBD1 (6 bases). Trimming removed 5 bases at V and 0 bases at J, with 11 bases between. Germline loops: CDR1 SEHNR, CDR2 FQNEAQ (reference sequence). The CDR3 sequence is 14 residues long. The chain's CDR3 is CASSLDRSSYEQYF. For the CDR3, the DNA is TGTGCCAGCAGCCTAGACAGGAGCTCCTACGAGCAGTACTTC.

This chain links TRBV7-3 with TRBJ2-2, with 10 bases fitting TRBD2. Germline assignment: CDR1 SGHTA and CDR2 FQGTGA. The CDR3 has 15 residues. Losses at the gene ends were 4 bases for V and 5 bases for J; bases not matched to a gene: 4. The CDR3 is CASSSLAGETGELFF. DNA for the CDR3: TGTGCCAGCAGCTCCCTAGCGGGAGAAACCGGGGAGCTGTTTTTT.

The gene calls are TRBV2 and TRBJ2-1; 11 bases are shared with TRBD2. The germline gives CDR1 SNHLY, CDR2 FYNNEI. With V trimmed by 4 bases and J by 0 bases, 8 bases remained unmatched. The CDR3 has 18 residues. CDR3 sequence (DNA): TGTGCCAGCAGTGCACGGCTAGCGGGGGGACTCTCCTACAATGAGCAGTTCTTC. Translating gives CASSARLAGGLSYNEQFF. Together with reference TRBV2 and TRBJ2-1, the CDR3 gives the full variable domain: EPEVTQTPSHQVTQMGQEVILRCVPISNHLYFYWYRQILGQKVEFLVSFYNNEISEKSEIFDDQFSVERPDGSNFTLKIRSTKLEDSAMYFCASSARLAGGLSYNEQFFGPGTRLTVL.

The V and J genes are TRBV6-1 and TRBJ2-2, with a possible D match to TRBD1 (6 bases). This CDR3 comprises 14 residues. Trimming shortened V by 6 bases and J by 13 bases, and 21 bases separated the two germline ends. CDR1 MNHNS and CDR2 SASEGT come from the germline V gene. The CDR3 is CASRGHPRAGGLFF. The CDR3 DNA sequence: TGTGCCAGCAGGGGACACCCTCGGGCGGGTGGGCTGTTTTTT.

On this clone: Its ends do not fully match the called genes, so a read error is possible. This chain links TRBV30 with TRBJ2-7; tentatively, D is TRBD2 (5 bases). The CDR3 runs to 11 residues. Per germline, CDR1 GTSNPN and CDR2 SVGIG (reference sequence). Here the CDR3 reads CAWSRRYGQYF. CDR3 coding DNA: TGTGCCTGGAGTAGGAGGTACGGGCAGTACTTC.

The chain has TRBV10-2 and TRBJ2-7; 10 nucleotides line up with TRBD2. The CDR3 runs to 16 residues. Germline CDR1 WSHSY, CDR2 SAAADI. V shed 7 bases, J shed 3 bases, and the junction held 12 bases outside the gene matches. CDR3: CASTRTSGGLIYEQYF. In DNA form, the CDR3 reads TGCGCCAGCACGAGGACTAGCGGAGGCCTCATCTACGAGCAGTACTTC.

This clone has a single count. The chain carries TRBV7-2 and TRBJ2-5; a possible D gene is TRBD1 (6 bases). The J call is in doubt because the DNA end fits TRBJ2-7 better. In germline, CDR1 is SGHTA, CDR2 FQGNSA. The CDR3 spans 15 residues. The CDR3 loop reads CASSLVGGPSYEQYF. The CDR3 bases are TGTGCCAGCAGCTTAGTAGGGGGACCCTCCTACGAGCAGTACTTC.

The chain recombines TRBV27 with TRBJ1-5; D is unclear. Per the germline V gene, CDR1 is MNHEY and CDR2 is SMNVEV (reference sequence). V shed 6 bases and J shed 1 base, with 10 bases lying between them. The CDR3 contains 14 residues. This CDR3 reads CASSLVASNQPQHF. CDR3 sequence (DNA): TGTGCCAGCAGCCTAGTCGCCAGCAATCAGCCCCAGCATTTT.